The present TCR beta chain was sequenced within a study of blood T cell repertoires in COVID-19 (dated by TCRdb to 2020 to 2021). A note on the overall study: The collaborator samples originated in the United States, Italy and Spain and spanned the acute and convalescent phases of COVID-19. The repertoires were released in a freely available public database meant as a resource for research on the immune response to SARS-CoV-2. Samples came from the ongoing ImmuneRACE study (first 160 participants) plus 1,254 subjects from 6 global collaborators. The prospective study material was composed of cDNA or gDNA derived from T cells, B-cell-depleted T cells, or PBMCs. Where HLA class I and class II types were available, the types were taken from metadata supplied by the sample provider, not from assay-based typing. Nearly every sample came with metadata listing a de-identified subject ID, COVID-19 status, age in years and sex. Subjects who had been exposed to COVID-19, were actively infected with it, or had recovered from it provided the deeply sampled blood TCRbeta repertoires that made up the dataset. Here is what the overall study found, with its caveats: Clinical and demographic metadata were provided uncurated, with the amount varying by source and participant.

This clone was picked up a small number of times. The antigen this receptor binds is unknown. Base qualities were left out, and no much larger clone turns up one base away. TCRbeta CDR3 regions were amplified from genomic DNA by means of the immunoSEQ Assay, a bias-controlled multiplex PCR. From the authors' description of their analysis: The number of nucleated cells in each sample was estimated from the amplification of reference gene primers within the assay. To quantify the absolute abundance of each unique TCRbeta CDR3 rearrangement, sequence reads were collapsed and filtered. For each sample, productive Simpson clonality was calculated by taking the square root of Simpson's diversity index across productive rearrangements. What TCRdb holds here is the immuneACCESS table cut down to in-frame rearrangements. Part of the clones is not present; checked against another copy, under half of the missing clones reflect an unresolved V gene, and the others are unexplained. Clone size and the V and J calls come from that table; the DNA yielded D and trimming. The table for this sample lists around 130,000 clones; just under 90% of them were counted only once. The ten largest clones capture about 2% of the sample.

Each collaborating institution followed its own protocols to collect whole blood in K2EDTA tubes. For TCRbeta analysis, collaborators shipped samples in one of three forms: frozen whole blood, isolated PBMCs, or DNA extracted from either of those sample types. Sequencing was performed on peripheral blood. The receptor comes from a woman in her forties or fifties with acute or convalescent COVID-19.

The sequenced DNA: TGTGCCAGTAGTATAAGGGCCCCAGGGGGCCTGAACACTGAAGCTTTCTTT. The translation is CASSIRAPGGLNTEAFF. The V and J segments used are TRBV19 and TRBJ1-1; 8 junctional bases match TRBD1. Compared with germline, V lacks 2 bases and J lacks 0 bases; bases without a gene match: 8. According to the germline V gene (reference sequence), CDR1 reads LNHDA and CDR2 reads SQIVND. The CDR3, cysteine through phenylalanine, is 17 amino acids long. Just the 51-base CDR3 DNA is kept, in frame starting at base 1.